The rows below give T cell receptor beta chains drawn from one sample of a study of T cell responses to AZD1222 COVID-19 vaccine. Using immunoSEQ multiplex PCR, the repertoire was profiled, and TCRdb retains in-frame clones only, with some absent. The repertoire holds 15,000 to 18,000 clones, about 87% seen once, with 2.9% in the top ten. The sequences come from peripheral blood, collected 28 days after the second AZD1222 dose. These receptors all stem from an adult who received the AZD1222 COVID-19 vaccine. The CDR3 runs from the conserved cysteine through the conserved F or W. The D gene is left open where the match is weak. The listing skips clone size in some rows; elsewhere it reads once, few, many or a size class.

v_call	cdr3_length	j_call	clone_size	d_call	cdr3_aa	cdr3_nt
TRBV4-2	14	TRBJ2-3	few	NA	CASSQVQRGDTQYF	TGTGCCAGCAGCCAAGTTCAACGTGGGGATACGCAGTATTTT
TRBV20-1	11	TRBJ1-3	once	NA	CSARGGNTIYF	TGCAGTGCACGGGGTGGAAACACCATATATTTT
TRBV5-1	16	TRBJ1-1	once	NA	CASSLISGALNTEAFF	TGCGCCAGCAGCTTGATATCGGGGGCCTTGAACACTGAAGCTTTCTTT
TRBV4-3	15	TRBJ1-3	NA	TRBD1	CASSFDRVSGNTIYF	TGCGCCAGCAGCTTTGACAGGGTCTCTGGAAACACCATATATTTT
TRBV13	14	TRBJ1-2	NA	TRBD1	CASSLDRGSQGYTF	TGTGCCAGCAGCTTGGACAGGGGGTCCCAGGGCTACACCTTC
TRBV5-6	11	TRBJ1-1	NA	NA	CASTLRGEAFF	TGTGCCAGCACTCTTCGAGGGGAAGCTTTCTTT
TRBV6-2/TRBV6-3	13	TRBJ1-1	NA	NA	CASSTDVNTEAFF	TGTGCCAGCAGTACAGATGTGAACACTGAAGCTTTCTTT
TRBV15	15	TRBJ2-6	NA	NA	CATSASLEGANVLTF	TGTGCCACCAGCGCCTCGCTGGAGGGGGCCAACGTCCTGACTTTC
TRBV3-1/TRBV3-2	19	TRBJ2-1	once	TRBD2	CASSQDTALAGGSYNEQFF	TGTGCCAGCAGCCAAGATACTGCGTTGGCGGGAGGGAGTTACAATGAGCAGTTCTTC
TRBV28	15	TRBJ1-6	NA	NA	CASREDSDYNSPLHF	TGTGCCAGCAGGGAGGACAGTGACTATAATTCACCCCTCCACTTT
TRBV18	15	TRBJ2-1	NA	NA	CASSPLLAEGNEQFF	TGTGCCAGCTCACCGTTACTAGCAGAGGGAAATGAGCAGTTCTTC
TRBV9	15	TRBJ2-7	NA	NA	CASSPSRQRAYEQYF	TGTGCCAGCAGCCCTTCCCGACAGAGGGCCTACGAGCAGTACTTC
TRBV18	13	TRBJ1-2	NA	NA	CASSEGPIYGYTF	TGTGCCAGCTCCGAAGGACCGATCTATGGCTACACCTTC
TRBV7-9	13	TRBJ1-5	NA	NA	CASSLEGGQPQHF	TGTGCCAGCAGCTTAGAAGGAGGTCAGCCCCAGCATTTT
TRBV28	15	TRBJ2-7	NA	TRBD2	CASSLAASGSYEQYF	TGTGCCAGCAGTTTAGCCGCTAGCGGGAGTTACGAGCAGTACTTC
TRBV11-3	15	TRBJ2-5	NA	TRBD2	CASSPTSDYGETQYF	TGTGCCAGCAGCCCCACTAGCGACTATGGGGAGACCCAGTACTTC
TRBV7-3	19	TRBJ2-6	NA	TRBD2	CASRDGGGRGPSGANVLTF	TGTGCCAGCAGGGATGGCGGGGGACGGGGACCCTCTGGGGCCAACGTCCTGACTTTC
TRBV6-2/TRBV6-3	18	TRBJ2-1	NA	TRBD2	CASSYGLADIDSYNEQFF	TGTGCCAGCAGTTACGGACTAGCGGATATAGACTCCTACAATGAGCAGTTCTTC
TRBV29-1	9	TRBJ2-1	NA	NA	CSVGQGQFF	TGCAGCGTTGGGCAAGGTCAGTTCTTC
TRBV28	16	TRBJ1-3	NA	NA	CASSLPRSSSGNTIYF	TGTGCCAGCAGTTTGCCCAGATCGAGCTCTGGAAACACCATATATTTT
TRBV7-3	15	TRBJ1-2	once	TRBD1	CASSLSSTGAYGYTF	TGTGCCAGCAGCTTAAGCTCAACAGGGGCCTATGGCTACACCTTC
TRBV9	13	TRBJ1-1	NA	TRBD1	CASRGQQNTEAFF	TGTGCCAGCAGGGGACAGCAGAACACTGAAGCTTTCTTT
TRBV5-5	14	TRBJ1-1	NA	NA	CASSLQGSGTEAFF	TGTGCCAGCAGCTTGCAGGGTTCGGGGACTGAAGCTTTCTTT
TRBV28	19	TRBJ1-5	NA	TRBD1	CASSHPTDRQGGGNQPQHF	TGTGCCAGCAGTCATCCAACCGATCGACAGGGGGGAGGCAATCAGCCCCAGCATTTT
TRBV7-9	16	TRBJ1-1	once	NA	CASSLGQAQMNTEAFF	TGTGCCAGCAGCTTAGGACAGGCCCAAATGAACACTGAAGCTTTCTTT
TRBV7-2	13	TRBJ2-3	NA	NA	CASSLVLADTQYF	TGTGCCAGCAGCTTAGTCCTGGCAGATACGCAGTATTTT
TRBV9	13	TRBJ2-1	NA	NA	CASSVDRGNEQFF	TGTGCCAGCAGCGTCGACCGCGGCAATGAGCAGTTCTTC
TRBV28	13	TRBJ2-1	NA	NA	CASSTGNNNEQFF	TGTGCCAGCAGTACAGGGAATAATAATGAGCAGTTCTTC
TRBV27	13	TRBJ2-2	NA	NA	CASSLDIGGELFF	TGTGCCAGCAGTTTAGATATCGGCGGGGAGCTGTTTTTT
TRBV5-8	13	TRBJ1-1	NA	NA	CASSRTANTEAFF	TGTGCCAGCAGCCGGACAGCGAACACTGAAGCTTTCTTT
TRBV6-1	14	TRBJ1-5	NA	NA	CASSDVGAAQPQHF	TGTGCCAGCAGTGATGTGGGGGCTGCTCAGCCCCAGCATTTT
TRBV3-1/TRBV3-2	14	TRBJ1-3	NA	TRBD1	CASSRTGTGNTIYF	TGTGCCAGCAGCCGGACAGGGACTGGAAACACCATATATTTT
TRBV30	13	TRBJ2-6	NA	NA	CAWSASGANVLTF	TGTGCCTGGAGTGCCTCTGGGGCCAACGTCCTGACTTTC
TRBV10-3	14	TRBJ2-5	NA	NA	CAISDTGHRETQYF	TGTGCCATCAGTGATACGGGGCACCGAGAGACCCAGTACTTC
TRBV10-3	12	TRBJ2-7	NA	NA	CAISRAEYEQYF	TGTGCCATCAGTCGGGCAGAGTACGAGCAGTACTTC
TRBV4-2	16	TRBJ2-1	NA	TRBD2	CASSPRSGALRNEQFF	TGTGCCAGCAGTCCTCGTAGCGGGGCCCTTCGGAATGAGCAGTTCTTC
TRBV5-1	15	TRBJ1-2	NA	TRBD1	CASSLAEQGARGYTF	TGCGCCAGCAGCTTGGCCGAACAGGGGGCGCGTGGCTACACCTTC
TRBV9	15	TRBJ2-5	NA	NA	CASSAPGGLGETQYF	TGTGCCAGCAGCGCCCCAGGAGGTCTAGGGGAGACCCAGTACTTC
TRBV7-2	15	TRBJ1-4	NA	NA	CASSYGFSGREKLFF	TGTGCCAGCAGCTACGGGTTCTCCGGGCGTGAAAAACTGTTTTTT
TRBV9	17	TRBJ2-2	NA	TRBD2	CASSFRESGVNTGELFF	TGTGCCAGCAGCTTCCGGGAAAGCGGGGTGAACACCGGGGAGCTGTTTTTT
TRBV28	16	TRBJ1-5	few	NA	CASTRRPTGSNQPQHF	TGTGCCAGCACCCGCCGGCCTACGGGTAGCAATCAGCCCCAGCATTTT
TRBV27	12	TRBJ2-7	NA	NA	CASNYGGYEQYF	TGTGCCAGCAATTACGGGGGCTACGAGCAGTACTTC
TRBV7-9	19	TRBJ2-2	NA	TRBD2	CASSLGTGLAGANTGELFF	TGTGCCAGCAGCTTAGGGACCGGACTAGCGGGGGCGAACACCGGGGAGCTGTTTTTT
TRBV14	18	TRBJ1-1	NA	NA	CASSQDFRMSAMNTEAFF	TGTGCCAGCAGCCAAGATTTTAGGATGTCAGCAATGAACACTGAAGCTTTCTTT
TRBV5-1	15	TRBJ2-7	NA	NA	CASILSPGTTYEQYF	TGCGCCAGCATCCTCTCCCCCGGGACGACCTACGAGCAGTACTTC
TRBV4-1	13	TRBJ1-3	NA	NA	CASSTPTGNTIYF	TGCGCCAGCAGCACGCCGACTGGAAACACCATATATTTT
TRBV7-9	13	TRBJ1-5	NA	NA	CASSLSDNQPQHF	TGTGCCAGCAGCTTGTCGGACAATCAGCCCCAGCATTTT
TRBV7-9	13	TRBJ2-1	NA	NA	CASSLVESNEQFF	TGTGCCAGCAGCTTAGTAGAAAGCAATGAGCAGTTCTTC
TRBV19	16	TRBJ2-2	NA	TRBD1	CASSRGQVYSPGELFF	TGTGCCAGTAGTAGGGGACAGGTTTATAGTCCCGGGGAGCTGTTTTTT
TRBV7-9	15	TRBJ2-3	NA	TRBD1	CASSLDRGRTDTQYF	TGTGCCAGCAGTTTAGACAGGGGTAGAACAGATACGCAGTATTTT
TRBV5-1	14	TRBJ2-7	NA	NA	CASSLVQQAYEQYF	TGCGCCAGCAGCTTGGTTCAACAGGCCTACGAGCAGTACTTC
TRBV5-1	16	TRBJ2-7	NA	TRBD1	CASTPGQGASSYEQYF	TGCGCCAGCACCCCGGGACAGGGGGCCAGCTCCTACGAGCAGTACTTC
TRBV6-6	14	TRBJ1-5	once	NA	CASSRQTSNQPQHF	TGTGCCAGCAGTCGGCAGACTAGCAATCAGCCCCAGCATTTT
TRBV4-3	16	TRBJ1-2	NA	NA	CASSQEAADNDYGYTF	TGCGCCAGCAGCCAAGAGGCGGCAGACAACGACTATGGCTACACCTTC
TRBV4-1	16	TRBJ2-1	NA	TRBD2	CASSQTSGSGFNEQFF	TGCGCCAGCAGCCAAACCAGCGGGAGCGGGTTCAATGAGCAGTTCTTC
TRBV9	13	TRBJ2-1	NA	NA	CASSETLVGEQFF	TGTGCCAGCAGCGAAACACTAGTTGGTGAGCAGTTCTTC
TRBV30	13	TRBJ1-2	once	NA	CAWSGQSANGYTF	TGTGCCTGGAGTGGACAGAGCGCGAATGGCTACACCTTC
TRBV27	14	TRBJ1-4	NA	NA	CASSFTGTAEKLFF	TGTGCCAGCAGTTTCACGGGGACGGCTGAAAAACTGTTTTTT
TRBV5-1	16	TRBJ1-1	NA	TRBD1	CASSDRRTGGNTEAFF	TGCGCCAGCAGCGACAGACGGACAGGCGGCAACACTGAAGCTTTCTTT
TRBV19	14	TRBJ2-5	NA	NA	CASSTTGLLETQYF	TGTGCCAGTAGTACTACAGGGTTGCTCGAGACCCAGTACTTC